The 20 T cell receptor beta chains presented below share a single source sample, sequenced in a study of cytomegalovirus exposure and HLA in healthy donors. The primer mix had 60 Vbeta and 13 Jbeta primers. The protocol was immunoSEQ multiplex PCR, while the TCRdb copy is restricted to in-frame clones and leaves out a portion. Here the sample spans 95,000 to 150,000 clones, 15% to 17% being singletons. The sequencing sample was made of PBMCs. These receptors were taken from a woman younger than 35 in good health and CMV-seronegative.

The gene calls are TRBV7-2 and TRBJ2-2; 7 bases map to TRBD2. V shed 5 bases and J 1 base; nucleotides not matched to a gene: 4. Per germline, CDR1 SGHTA and CDR2 FQGNSA. The CDR3 loop spans 15 amino acids. In DNA form, the CDR3 reads TGTGCCAGCAGCCGACTAGCAGTGAACACCGGGGAGCTGTTTTTT. Protein sequence: CASSRLAVNTGELFF.

The chain combines TRBV30 with TRBJ1-1; 9 bases align to TRBD1. Germline loops: CDR1 GTSNPN, CDR2 SVGIG (reference sequence). J was trimmed by 3 bases and V by 3 bases; bases with no gene match: 5. The CDR3 is 14 amino acids. The CDR3: CAWRAGTGYTEAFF. The DNA of the CDR3 is TGTGCCTGGAGGGCCGGGACAGGGTACACTGAAGCTTTCTTT.

The J gene is TRBJ2-1, the V gene TRBV5-1, with 13 nucleotides matching TRBD2. Looked up from germline, CDR1 is SGHRS and CDR2 is YFSETQ. Losses at the gene ends were 5 bases for V and 8 bases for J; bases not matched to a gene: 7. The CDR3 length is 15 residues. As DNA, the CDR3 is TGCGCCAGCAGAAATGGGACTAGCGGGATCCATGAGCAGTTCTTC. This gives the protein CASRNGTSGIHEQFF.

The V and J genes are TRBV5-1 and TRBJ1-1, with a possible D match to TRBD1 (6 bases). CDR1 is SGHRS and CDR2 is YFSETQ in the germline V gene. The CDR3 runs 17 residues. Trimming removed 6 bases from V and 1 base from J, with 22 bases in between. The CDR3 nucleotides read TGCGCCAGCAACTTACAGACAGGCGCTGGTGGGAACACTGAAGCTTTCTTT. Translating it yields CASNLQTGAGGNTEAFF.

V and J are TRBV5-4 and TRBJ2-1; 8 positions agree with TRBD1. Germline CDR1 reads SGHNT; CDR2 reads YYREEE (reference sequence). The CDR3 extends over 13 amino acids. Trimming removed 4 bases from V and 6 bases from J; junction bases left unmatched: 3. The CDR3 spells CASSPGTGNEQFF. The DNA of the CDR3 is TGTGCCAGCAGCCCCGGGACAGGCAATGAGCAGTTCTTC.

This clone was counted only a few times. V is TRBV4-1 and J is TRBJ1-2; D perhaps matches TRBD1 (5 bases). Trimming pared 1 base from V and 0 bases from J, leaving 9 bases between. This CDR3 comprises 15 residues. The germline CDR1 and CDR2 sequences are MGHRA and YSYEKL. The DNA of the CDR3 is TGCGCCAGCAGCCAAGTTGCAGGGCCTAACTATGGCTACACCTTC. Translation: CASSQVAGPNYGYTF.

There are a few counts of this clone. The V and J genes are TRBV30 and TRBJ2-7; D uncertain. The CDR3 extends over 14 amino acids. The germline V gene has CDR1 GTSNPN and CDR2 SVGIG (reference sequence). Trimming took off 0 bases at V and 6 bases at J, with 15 bases between the two ends. Here the CDR3 reads CAWSVLHYLGEQYF. The CDR3 DNA is TGTGCCTGGAGTGTACTTCACTACCTAGGCGAGCAGTACTTC.

The CDR3 sequence: CASRRGFLNTGELFF. The DNA of the CDR3 is TGTGCCAGCAGAAGGGGGTTTTTGAACACCGGGGAGCTGTTTTTT. The chain uses TRBV11-2 and TRBJ2-2; TRBD1 is a possible D gene (6 bases). The germline CDR1 and CDR2 sequences are SGHAT and FQNNGV. CDR3 length equals 15 residues. Trimming left V 6 bases short and J 1 base short, with 12 bases between.

The chain has TRBV7-2 and TRBJ2-4; a possible D gene is TRBD1 (5 bases). This CDR3 has 15 amino acids. Trimming left V 5 bases short and J 6 bases short, with 17 bases between. The V gene's germline CDR1 is SGHTA and CDR2 FQGNSA. Here the CDR3 reads CASSPFVRVRNIQYF. Written as DNA, the CDR3 is TGTGCCAGCAGCCCCTTCGTCAGGGTTCGAAACATTCAGTACTTC.

This clone appeared a few times. The genes are TRBV6-4 and TRBJ1-1, with TRBD1 as a possible D gene (5 bases). Trimming cost V 4 bases and J 1 base, with 10 bases left between them. This CDR3 is 14 amino acids long. CDR1 and CDR2 from the germline V gene are MRHNA and SNTAGT. The CDR3 DNA follows: TGTGCCAGCAGTGCGGACATTGAGAACACTGAAGCTTTCTTT. This translates into CASSADIENTEAFF.

The chain has TRBV18 and TRBJ1-1; the D gene is possibly TRBD1 (5 bases). Trimming took 6 bases from V and 7 from J, leaving 18 bases between them. Germline V gene sequence: CDR1 KGHSH, CDR2 LQKENI. CDR3 length: 14 residues. CDR3 bases: TGTGCCAGCTCCCGGGGGGAGACAAGGGGTGAAGCTTTCTTT. Residues: CASSRGETRGEAFF.

This chain uses TRBV9 with TRBJ2-5, with a possible D match to TRBD1 (5 bases). Germline CDR1 reads SGDLS; CDR2 reads YYNGEE. V lost 0 bases and J 5 bases, leaving 11 bases between the germline ends. The CDR3 has 14 residues. The chain's CDR3 is CASSVEGVGETQYF. For the CDR3, the DNA is TGTGCCAGCAGCGTAGAAGGGGTCGGGGAGACCCAGTACTTC.

The V gene is TRBV5-1, the J gene TRBJ2-1; 7 bases match TRBD2. Per the germline V gene, CDR1 is SGHRS and CDR2 is YFSETQ. V dropped 3 bases and J dropped 0; count of bases not matched to a gene: 3. This CDR3 comprises 15 residues. The CDR3 here is CASSSGRPSYNEQFF. The CDR3 DNA reads as TGCGCCAGCAGCTCCGGGAGGCCCTCCTACAATGAGCAGTTCTTC.

The rearrangement joins TRBV6-1 to TRBJ2-1; 8 bases are a match to TRBD1. The V gene end was trimmed by 3 bases and the J gene end by 4 bases; junction bases not matched to a gene: 8. The CDR3 consists of 16 residues. The germline V gene encodes CDR1 MNHNS and CDR2 SASEGT. CDR3 in amino acids: CASSDFTGGKYNEQFF. The CDR3 coding sequence is TGTGCCAGCAGTGATTTTACAGGGGGGAAATACAATGAGCAGTTCTTC.

This clone was detected only a few times. The gene calls are TRBV7-2 and TRBJ2-5; D call uncertain. V was cut by 1 base and J by 2 bases, with 8 bases left in between. This CDR3 is built from 14 residues. Germline values: CDR1 SGHTA, CDR2 FQGNSA. CDR3 sequence: CASSLVPQQETQYF. CDR3 DNA sequence: TGTGCCAGCAGCTTAGTTCCCCAACAAGAGACCCAGTACTTC.

The sample holds a few counts of this clone. The chain carries TRBV6-1 and TRBJ2-7, with D possibly TRBD2 on 6 matching bases. The CDR3 covers 14 residues. The V end was cut by 8 bases, the J end by 3 bases, with 17 bases between. Per the germline V gene, CDR1 is MNHNS and CDR2 is SASEGT. The CDR3 sequence: CASGEDRLDYEQYF. The CDR3 coding sequence is TGTGCCAGCGGGGAGGATCGGCTCGACTACGAGCAGTACTTC.

The table lists this clone with a few counts. Other DNA sequences in this sample translate to the same CDR3. The V gene is TRBV28, the J gene TRBJ2-7, with 7 bases identical to TRBD2. After removal of 3 bases from V and 0 bases from J, the junction contained 2 bases not matched to a gene. This CDR3 region has 14 residues. Germline V gene data show CDR1 as MDHEN and CDR2 as SYDVKM. The CDR3 coding sequence is TGTGCCAGCAGTTTCGCGGGAGACTCCTACGAGCAGTACTTC. Amino acids: CASSFAGDSYEQYF.

This clone was picked up a small number of times. The chain has TRBV10-3 and TRBJ1-2, with 7 bases aligning to TRBD1. The V gene's germline CDR1 is ENHRY and CDR2 SYGVKD. The junction had 10 bases not matched to a gene; V was cut back by 3 bases and J by 3 bases. The CDR3 is 16 amino acids. The CDR3 spells CAISEGGSYNDYGYTF. The CDR3 region has the DNA TGTGCCATCAGTGAAGGGGGCAGCTACAACGACTATGGCTACACCTTC.

A few counts support this clone. The J gene is TRBJ2-5, the V gene TRBV2; 11 nucleotides line up with TRBD2. Germline assignment: CDR1 SNHLY and CDR2 FYNNEI. There are 17 residues in the CDR3. V was pared by 9 bases and J by 5 bases, with 17 bases of the junction left unmatched. DNA of the CDR3: TGTGCCAGTCAGGGGCTAGCGGGAGGCCTAGGATGGGAGACCCAGTACTTC. It translates to CASQGLAGGLGWETQYF.

This chain joins TRBV14 and TRBJ1-4; 9 nucleotides align to TRBD1. CDR3 size: 14 residues. The V gene end was trimmed by 4 bases and the J gene end by 4 bases; junction bases not matched to a gene: 1. The V gene's germline CDR1 is SGHDN and CDR2 FVKESK. The CDR3, as DNA: TGTGCCAGCAGCCCGGGACAGGGTAATGAAAAACTGTTTTTT. The encoded protein is CASSPGQGNEKLFF.